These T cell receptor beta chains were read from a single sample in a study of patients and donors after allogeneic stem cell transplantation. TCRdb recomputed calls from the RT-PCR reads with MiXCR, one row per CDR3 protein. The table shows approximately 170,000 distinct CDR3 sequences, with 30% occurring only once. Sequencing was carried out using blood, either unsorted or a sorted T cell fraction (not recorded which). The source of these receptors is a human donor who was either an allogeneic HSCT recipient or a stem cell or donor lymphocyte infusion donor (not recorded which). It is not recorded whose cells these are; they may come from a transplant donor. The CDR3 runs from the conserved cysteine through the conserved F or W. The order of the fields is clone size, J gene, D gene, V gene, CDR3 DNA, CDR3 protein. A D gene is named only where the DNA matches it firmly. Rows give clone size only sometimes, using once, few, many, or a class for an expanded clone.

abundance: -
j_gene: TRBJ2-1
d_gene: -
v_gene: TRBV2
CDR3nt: TGTGCCACGGTGACCCAGAGGAATGAGCAGTTCTTC
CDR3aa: CATVTQRNEQFF

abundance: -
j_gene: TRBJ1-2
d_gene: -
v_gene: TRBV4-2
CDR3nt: TGTGCCAGCAGCGGAGGGGGGGCGGATGGCTACACCTTC
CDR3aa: CASSGGGADGYTF

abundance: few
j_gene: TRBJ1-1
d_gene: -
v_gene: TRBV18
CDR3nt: TGTGCCAGCTCACCGTTTTCAGGCGGAATGCAGTACACTGAAGCTTTCTTT
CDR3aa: CASSPFSGGMQYTEAFF

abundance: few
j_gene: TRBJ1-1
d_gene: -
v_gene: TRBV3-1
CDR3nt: TGTGCCAGCAGCCAAGACCACCTCCTCTCTGAAGCTTTCTTT
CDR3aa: CASSQDHLLSEAFF

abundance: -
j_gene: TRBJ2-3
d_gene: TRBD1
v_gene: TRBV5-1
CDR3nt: TGCGCCAGCAGCATACCCGGACAGGGGCTCACAGATACGCAGTATTTT
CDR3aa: CASSIPGQGLTDTQYF

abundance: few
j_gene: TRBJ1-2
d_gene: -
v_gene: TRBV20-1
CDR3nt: TGCAGTGCTAGTCGGGCGACAGCAATCTATGGCTACACCTTC
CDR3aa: CSASRATAIYGYTF

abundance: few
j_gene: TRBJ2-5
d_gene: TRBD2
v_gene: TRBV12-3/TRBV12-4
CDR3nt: TGTGCCAGCAGTTTGGCTCCACTACCGGGACTAGCATCAGAGACCCAGTACTTC
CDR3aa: CASSLAPLPGLASETQYF

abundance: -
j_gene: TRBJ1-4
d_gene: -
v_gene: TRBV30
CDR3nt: TGTGCCTGGAGTGATGGGAGGACTAATGAAAAACTGTTTTTT
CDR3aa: CAWSDGRTNEKLFF

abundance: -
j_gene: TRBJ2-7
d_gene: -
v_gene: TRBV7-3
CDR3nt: TGTGCCAGTGACCTCTACGAGCAGTACTTC
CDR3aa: CASDLYEQYF

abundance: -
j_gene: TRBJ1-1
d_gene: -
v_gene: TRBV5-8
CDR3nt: TGTGCCAGCAGCTTGGGTGGAACGGTGAACACTGAAGCTTTCTTT
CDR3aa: CASSLGGTVNTEAFF

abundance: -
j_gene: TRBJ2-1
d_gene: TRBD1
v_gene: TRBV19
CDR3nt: TGTGCCAGTAAGCCGGGACAGGGGTCGTACAATGAGCAGTTCTTC
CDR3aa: CASKPGQGSYNEQFF

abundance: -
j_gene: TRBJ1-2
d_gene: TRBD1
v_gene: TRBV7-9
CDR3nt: TGTGCCAGCAGCCCTTGGACAGGGAGTGGGGATTATGGCTACACCTTC
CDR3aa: CASSPWTGSGDYGYTF

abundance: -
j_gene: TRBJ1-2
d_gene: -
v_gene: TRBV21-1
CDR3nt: TGTGCCAGCAGCAAAAGAGACTCTAACTATGGCTACACCTTC
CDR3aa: CASSKRDSNYGYTF

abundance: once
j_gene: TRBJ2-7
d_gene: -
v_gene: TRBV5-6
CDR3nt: TGTGCCAGCAGCTTGCTAACGGTCAGCGCCCTCGAGCAGTACTTC
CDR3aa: CASSLLTVSALEQYF

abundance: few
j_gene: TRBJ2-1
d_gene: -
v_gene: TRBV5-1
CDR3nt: TGCGCCAGCAGCTTGGCCGGGTCGAATGAGCAGTTCTTC
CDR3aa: CASSLAGSNEQFF

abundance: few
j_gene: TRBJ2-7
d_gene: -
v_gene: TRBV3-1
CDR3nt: TGTGCCAGCAGCCAAGAGGGTTCCTACGAGCAGTACTTC
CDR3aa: CASSQEGSYEQYF

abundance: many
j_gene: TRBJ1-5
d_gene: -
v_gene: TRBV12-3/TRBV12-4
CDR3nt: TGTGCCAGTACCGGGGCAGGGGTGAGTCAGCCCCAGCATTTT
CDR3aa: CASTGAGVSQPQHF

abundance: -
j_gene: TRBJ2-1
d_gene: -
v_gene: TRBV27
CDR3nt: TGTGCCATCGTAACGGCTGGTGAGCAGTTCTTC
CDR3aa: CAIVTAGEQFF

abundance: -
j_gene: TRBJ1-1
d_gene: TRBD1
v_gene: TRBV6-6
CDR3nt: TGTGCCAGCAGTTACTCCCAGGGGGCCCGATTAAACACTGAAGCTTTCTTT
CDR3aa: CASSYSQGARLNTEAFF

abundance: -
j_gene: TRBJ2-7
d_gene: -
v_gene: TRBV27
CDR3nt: TGTGCCAGCAGTATTATCGGGGACCGGTACGAGCAGTACTTC
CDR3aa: CASSIIGDRYEQYF

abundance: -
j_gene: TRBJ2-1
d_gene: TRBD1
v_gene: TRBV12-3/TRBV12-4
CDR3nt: TGTGCCAGCAATTCAAGAAAGGAACAGGGGAACTACAATGAGCAGTTCTTC
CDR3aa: CASNSRKEQGNYNEQFF

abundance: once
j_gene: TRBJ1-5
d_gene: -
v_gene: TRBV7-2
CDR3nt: TGTGCCAGCAGCCCCTTCGGGGGGGATCAGCCCCAGCATTTT
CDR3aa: CASSPFGGDQPQHF

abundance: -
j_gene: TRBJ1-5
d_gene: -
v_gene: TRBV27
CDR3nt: TGTGCCAGCAGTCGCCGGGGGGGTCAGCCCCAGCATTTT
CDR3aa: CASSRRGGQPQHF

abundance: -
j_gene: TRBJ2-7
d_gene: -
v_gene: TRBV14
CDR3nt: TGTGCCAGCAGCCAACGCCGGAACTCCTACGAGCAGTACTTC
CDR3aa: CASSQRRNSYEQYF

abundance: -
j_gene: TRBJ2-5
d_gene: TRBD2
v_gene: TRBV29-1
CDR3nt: TGCAGCGAGGTGGAACTAGCGGGGACCCAAGAGACCCAGTACTTC
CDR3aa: CSEVELAGTQETQYF

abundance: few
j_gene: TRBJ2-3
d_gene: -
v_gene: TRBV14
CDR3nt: TGTGCCAGCAGCCTAGCCCCCCATACGCAGTATTTT
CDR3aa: CASSLAPHTQYF

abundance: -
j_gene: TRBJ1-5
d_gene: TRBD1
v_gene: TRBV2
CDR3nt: TGTGCCAGCAGTGAATTATGGGGCAGGGGGCAACGGCCCCAGCATTTT
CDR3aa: CASSELWGRGQRPQHF

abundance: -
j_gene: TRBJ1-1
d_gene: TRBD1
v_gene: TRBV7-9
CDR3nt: TGTGCCAGCAGTAGTGACAGGGACAAAACTGAAGCTTTCTTT
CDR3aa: CASSSDRDKTEAFF

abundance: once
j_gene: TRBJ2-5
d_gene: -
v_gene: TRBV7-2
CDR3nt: TGTGCCAGCAGCCCCTTGGGGGTATCTTTAGAGACCCAGTACTTC
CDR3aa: CASSPLGVSLETQYF

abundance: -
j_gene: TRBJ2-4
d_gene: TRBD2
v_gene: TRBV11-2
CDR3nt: TGTGCCAGCAGCACAGAGCGGGAGCGGGTGCGCAAAAACATTCAGTACTTC
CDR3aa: CASSTERERVRKNIQYF

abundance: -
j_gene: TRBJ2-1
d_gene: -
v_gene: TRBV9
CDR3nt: TGTGCCAGCAGCCGAGGGGGGCAGCAGTTCTTC
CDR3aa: CASSRGGQQFF

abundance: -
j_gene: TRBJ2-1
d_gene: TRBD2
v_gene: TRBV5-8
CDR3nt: TGTGCCAGCAGCTTGACCCTAGCGGGAGACTCGGGTAATGAGCAGTTCTTC
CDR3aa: CASSLTLAGDSGNEQFF

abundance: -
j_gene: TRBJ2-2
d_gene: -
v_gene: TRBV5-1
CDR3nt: TGCGCCAGCAGCTTTAGGACAGCTAACACCGGGGAGCTGTTTTTT
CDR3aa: CASSFRTANTGELFF

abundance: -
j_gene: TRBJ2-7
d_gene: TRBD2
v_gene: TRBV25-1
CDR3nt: TGTGCCAGCAGTGAATACTACGGGGGACTAGCGGGCCGGGACGAGCAGTACTTC
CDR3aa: CASSEYYGGLAGRDEQYF

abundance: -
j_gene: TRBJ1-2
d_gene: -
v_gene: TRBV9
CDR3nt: TGTGCCAGCAGCGTAGAAGCGCGGGCCTCCTATGGCTACACCTTC
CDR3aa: CASSVEARASYGYTF

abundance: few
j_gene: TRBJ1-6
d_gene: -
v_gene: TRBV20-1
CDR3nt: TGCAGTGCTAGAGGAGAAGGGCAGTCCCGTCACTTT
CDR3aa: CSARGEGQSRHF

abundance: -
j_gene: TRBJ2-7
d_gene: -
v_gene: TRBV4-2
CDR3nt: TGTGCCAGCAGCCGGCGCGGGGACGAGCAGTACTTC
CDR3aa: CASSRRGDEQYF

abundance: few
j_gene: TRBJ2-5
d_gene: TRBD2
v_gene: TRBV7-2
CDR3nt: TGTGCCAGCAGCTCCGTAAGGGGTTCCAGCGGGAGCCCAGAGACCCAGTACTTC
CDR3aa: CASSSVRGSSGSPETQYF

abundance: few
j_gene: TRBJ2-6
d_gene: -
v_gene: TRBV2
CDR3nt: TGTGCCAGCAGTGGAGGGTCCTCTGGGGCCAACGTCCTGACTTTC
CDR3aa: CASSGGSSGANVLTF

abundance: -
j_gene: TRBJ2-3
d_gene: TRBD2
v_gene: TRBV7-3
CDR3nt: TGTGCCAGCAGCCGACTAGCGGGAGCGGCAGATACGCAGTATTTT
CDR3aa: CASSRLAGAADTQYF

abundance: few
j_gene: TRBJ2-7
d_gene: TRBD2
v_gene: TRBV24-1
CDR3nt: TGTGCCACCAGTGGACTAGCGGACGAGCAGTACTTC
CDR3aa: CATSGLADEQYF

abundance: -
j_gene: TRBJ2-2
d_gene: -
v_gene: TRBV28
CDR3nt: TGTGCCAGCAGTCCCTCCCCCGGGGAGCTGTTTTTT
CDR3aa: CASSPSPGELFF

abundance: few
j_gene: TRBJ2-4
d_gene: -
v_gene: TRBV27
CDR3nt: TGTGCCAGCAGTTTGAGTTGGGCCAAAAACATTCAGTACTTC
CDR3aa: CASSLSWAKNIQYF

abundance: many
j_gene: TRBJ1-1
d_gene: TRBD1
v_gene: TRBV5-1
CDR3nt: TGCGCCAGCAGGGGACAGGGGAGGACTGAAGCTTTCTTT
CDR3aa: CASRGQGRTEAFF

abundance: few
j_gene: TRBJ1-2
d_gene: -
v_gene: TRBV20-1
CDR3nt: TGCAGTGAAACGCCCGCAGGGGTGCGGAACACCTTC
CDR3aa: CSETPAGVRNTF

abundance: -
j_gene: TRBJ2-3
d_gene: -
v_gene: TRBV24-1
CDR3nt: TGTGCCACCGGAGGGACACTTAGCACAGATACGCAGTATTTT
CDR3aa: CATGGTLSTDTQYF

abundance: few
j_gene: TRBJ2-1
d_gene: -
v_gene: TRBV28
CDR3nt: TGTGCCAGCAGTTTACCCCGACTCGAGGGGGTGGAGCAGTTCTTC
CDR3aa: CASSLPRLEGVEQFF

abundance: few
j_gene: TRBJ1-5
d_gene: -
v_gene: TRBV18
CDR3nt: TGTGCCAGCTCACCACAACGGGGGAGGGACAATCAGCCCCAGCATTTT
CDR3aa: CASSPQRGRDNQPQHF

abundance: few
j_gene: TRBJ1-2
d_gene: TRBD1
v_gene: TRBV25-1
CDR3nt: TGTGCCAGCAGAGAGACAGGGGTAAATGGCTACACCTTC
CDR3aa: CASRETGVNGYTF

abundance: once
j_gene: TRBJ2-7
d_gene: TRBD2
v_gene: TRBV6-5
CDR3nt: TGTGCCAGCAGTTACTCGAGTAATCGGTGGCTAGCGGACCCATACGAGCAGTACTTC
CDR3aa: CASSYSSNRWLADPYEQYF

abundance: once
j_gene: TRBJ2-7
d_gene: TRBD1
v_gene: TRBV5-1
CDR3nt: TGCGCCAGCAAAGAGACAGGGGGCTACGAGCAGTACTTC
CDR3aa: CASKETGGYEQYF

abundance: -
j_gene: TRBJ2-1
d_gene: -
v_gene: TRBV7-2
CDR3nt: TGTGCCAGCAGCTTAGGACAGGCTTCAGACTATGAGCAGTTCTTC
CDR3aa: CASSLGQASDYEQFF

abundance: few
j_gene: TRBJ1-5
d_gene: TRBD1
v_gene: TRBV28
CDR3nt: TGTGCCAGCAGCAAACAGGGGCCAGGCAATCAGCCCCAGCATTTT
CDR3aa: CASSKQGPGNQPQHF